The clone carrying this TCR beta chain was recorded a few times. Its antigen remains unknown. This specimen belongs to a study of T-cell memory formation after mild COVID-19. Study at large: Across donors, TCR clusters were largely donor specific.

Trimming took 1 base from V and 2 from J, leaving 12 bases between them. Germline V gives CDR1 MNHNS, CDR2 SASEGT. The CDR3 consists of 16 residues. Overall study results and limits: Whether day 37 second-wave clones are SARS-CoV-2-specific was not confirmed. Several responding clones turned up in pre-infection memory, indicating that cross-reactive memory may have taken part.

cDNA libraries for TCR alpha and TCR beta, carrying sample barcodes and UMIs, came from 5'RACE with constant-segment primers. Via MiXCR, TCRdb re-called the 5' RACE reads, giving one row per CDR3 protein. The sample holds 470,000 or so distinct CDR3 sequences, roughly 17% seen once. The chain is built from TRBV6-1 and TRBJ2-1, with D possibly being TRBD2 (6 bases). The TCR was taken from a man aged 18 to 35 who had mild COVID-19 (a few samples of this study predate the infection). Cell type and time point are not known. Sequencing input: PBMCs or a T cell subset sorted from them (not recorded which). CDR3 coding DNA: TGTGCCAGCAGTGAAGGTCGGAGGGGTCCCTACAATGAGCAGTTCTTC. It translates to CASSEGRRGPYNEQFF.